These 15 T cell receptor beta chains originate from one sample sequenced in a study of blood T cell repertoires in COVID-19. The data were produced by immunoSEQ multiplex PCR, yet TCRdb's version contains in-frame clones alone and is incomplete. The sample records about 270,000 clones, less than 90% being singletons. The sample comprised peripheral blood. These receptors all stem from a human donor in a cohort sampled during active COVID-19.

The J gene is TRBJ1-2, the V gene TRBV5-8, with D tentatively TRBD1 (6 bases). Trimming took off 6 bases at V and 5 bases at J, with 8 bases between the two ends. There are 11 residues in the CDR3. Germline lookup yields CDR1 SGHTS and CDR2 YDEGEE. For the CDR3, the DNA is TGTGCCAGCACAGGGGCATATGGCTACACCTTC. Translation: CASTGAYGYTF.

The genes are TRBV7-2 and TRBJ2-7, with D unclear. Germline V CDR1 and CDR2: SGHTA, FQGNSA. The V end lost 1 base, the J end lost 3 bases, and 10 bases lay between the germline ends. The CDR3 is 14 amino acids. Here the CDR3 reads CASSLGGSFYEQYF. DNA for the CDR3: TGTGCCAGCAGCTTAGGCGGCAGTTTCTACGAGCAGTACTTC.

Points on this clone: A junction boundary mismatches the germline segment, possibly from a read error. The chain combines TRBV6-5 with TRBJ2-1, with D uncertain. The germline gives CDR1 MNHEY, CDR2 SVGAGI. The length of the CDR3 is 11 residues. The CDR3 region has the DNA TGTGCCAGCAGATACTACAATGAGCAGTTCTTC. This gives the protein CASRYYNEQFF.

With regard to this clone: An end of the junction differs from the germline gene, which may be a read error. The J gene is TRBJ2-5, the V gene TRBV10-3; the D gene is possibly TRBD1 (6 bases). The CDR3 covers 12 residues. Per germline, CDR1 ENHRY and CDR2 SYGVKD. In DNA, the CDR3 is TGTGCCACCGGGACACCGCTAGAGGCCCAGTACTTC. Translating it yields CATGTPLEAQYF.

This chain joins TRBV27 and TRBJ1-5, with D uncertain. The CDR3 spans 14 residues. Germline V lookup: CDR1 MNHEY, CDR2 SMNVEV (reference sequence). Trimming took 0 bases from V and 0 from J, leaving 3 bases between them. The CDR3 here is CASSLSYSNQPQHF. CDR3 nucleotides: TGTGCCAGCAGTTTATCTTATAGCAATCAGCCCCAGCATTTT.

V usage is TRBV4-2 and J usage is TRBJ2-7; possible D gene TRBD1, 5 bases. This CDR3 has 14 residues. V was clipped by 0 bases and J by 5 bases, with 11 bases between them. Germline CDR1 LGHNA, CDR2 YNFKEQ. CDR3: CASSQDIRGNEQYF. DNA of the CDR3: TGTGCCAGCAGCCAAGATATTAGGGGCAACGAGCAGTACTTC.

On this clone: The sample carries other DNA sequences with the same CDR3. The J gene is TRBJ2-2, the V gene TRBV19; D not certain. CDR3 size: 14 residues. V was trimmed by 1 base and J by 5 bases, leaving 8 bases between them. CDR1 and CDR2 from the germline V gene are LNHDA and SQIVND (reference sequence). The CDR3 sequence is CASSIARGTGELFF. CDR3 DNA: TGTGCCAGTAGTATAGCGAGAGGAACCGGGGAGCTGTTTTTT. The entire variable domain, with the rest obtained from reference TRBV19 and TRBJ2-2, is as follows: DGGITQSPKYLFRKEGQNVTLSCEQNLNHDAMYWYRQDPGQGLRLIYYSQIVNDFQKGDIAEGYSVSREKKESFPLTVTSAQKNPTAFYLCASSIARGTGELFFGEGSRLTVL.

This chain connects TRBV5-4 to TRBJ2-5, with D tentatively TRBD2 (5 bases). The germline gives CDR1 SGHNT, CDR2 YYREEE (reference sequence). With 3 bases removed from V and 3 bases from J, the gap between germline ends came to 12 bases. This CDR3 region has 14 residues. CDR3 coding DNA: TGTGCCAGCAGCTCCGGAGGTTCGAAAGAGACCCAGTACTTC. Its protein is CASSSGGSKETQYF.

The chain has TRBV7-2 and TRBJ1-1; D unresolved. V dropped 0 bases and J dropped 10 bases, with 15 bases sitting between them. The germline CDR1 and CDR2 sequences are SGHTA and FQGNSA. The CDR3 loop spans 14 amino acids. The CDR3 bases are TGTGCCAGCAGCTTAGCCCGGGTCGGGGAAATAGCTTTCTTT. Its translation is CASSLARVGEIAFF.

This clone has only one observation. The V and J genes are TRBV14 and TRBJ2-7, with TRBD2 identical over 10 bases. CDR1 is SGHDN and CDR2 is FVKESK in the germline V gene. V lost 0 bases, J lost 2 bases, and 1 base stayed unmatched. This CDR3 region has 15 residues. The DNA for the CDR3 is TGTGCCAGCAGCCAAGAAGCGGGAGGGGCCTACGAGCAGTACTTC. Its translation is CASSQEAGGAYEQYF. The full variable domain, rest sourced from reference TRBV14 and TRBJ2-7, is EAGVTQFPSHSVIEKGQTVTLRCDPISGHDNLYWYRRVMGKEIKFLLHFVKESKQDESGMPNNRFLAERTGGTYSTLKVQPAELEDSGVYFCASSQEAGGAYEQYFGPGTRLTVT.

The rearrangement joins TRBV9 to TRBJ1-4, with 7 bases aligning to TRBD1. With 0 bases clipped from V and 5 bases from J, the junction kept 7 bases outside the gene matches. The germline gives CDR1 SGDLS, CDR2 YYNGEE. The CDR3 is 16 amino acids. In DNA, the CDR3 is TGTGCCAGCAGCGTAGGTCAGGGACAGATAAATGAAAAACTGTTTTTT. This sequence encodes CASSVGQGQINEKLFF.

CDR3 nucleotide sequence: TGTGCCAGCAGTTTAAACAGGTCCCCCGCCCCGCCCCAGCATTTT. Its protein is CASSLNRSPAPPQHF. V gene TRBV6-2 or TRBV6-3 combines with J gene TRBJ1-5, with a possible D match to TRBD1 (5 bases). Trimming took 4 bases from V and 9 from J, leaving 19 bases between them. CDR3 size: 15 residues. Germline CDR1 is MNHEY and CDR2 is SVGEGT.

This clone was seen once. The gene calls are TRBV24-1 and TRBJ1-2; D unresolved. Germline loops: CDR1 KGHDR, CDR2 SFDVKD. There are 12 residues in the CDR3. The V end lost 9 bases, the J end lost 0 bases, and 7 bases lay between the germline ends. CDR3 in amino acids: CATESSNYGYTF. The CDR3 DNA is TGTGCCACCGAGTCATCTAACTATGGCTACACCTTC.

In its sample, this clone was seen once. The chain uses TRBV2 and TRBJ2-2; 9 nucleotides align to TRBD2. V shed 6 bases and J 4 bases; nucleotides not matched to a gene: 6. CDR1 is SNHLY, CDR2 FYNNEI, per germline. This CDR3 has 15 amino acids. The CDR3: CASRKRAGGTGELFF. CDR3 nucleotide sequence: TGTGCCAGCAGAAAGCGAGCGGGAGGCACCGGGGAGCTGTTTTTT.

This chain links TRBV6-2 or TRBV6-3 with TRBJ1-1; 9 bases map to TRBD1. The CDR3 spans 16 residues. V shed 6 bases and J 2 bases; nucleotides not matched to a gene: 10. Germline loops: CDR1 MNHEY, CDR2 SVGEGT. The CDR3 here is CASSSGTGNRNTEAFF. The CDR3 bases are TGTGCCAGCAGCTCCGGGACAGGGAATAGAAACACTGAAGCTTTCTTT.